Following are 3 T cell receptor beta chains from one sample sequenced in a study of T-cell reconstitution after alpha-beta-depleted transplantation in children. Unique molecular identifiers were incorporated into the prepared TCRbeta library. TCRdb itself ran the PCR reads through MiXCR, one entry per CDR3 protein. The sample shows 450,000 to 500,000 distinct CDR3 sequences, approximately 13% of them seen only once. Sequenced here: PBMCs from the stem cell graft donor, sampled from the stem cell graft. All receptors derive from a human donor who donated a stem cell graft to a child with combined immunodeficiency.

The gene calls are TRBV12-3 or TRBV12-4 and TRBJ1-2, with 7 bases that match TRBD1. The ends lost 3 bases at V and 6 bases at J; junction bases unmatched: 4. The CDR3 runs to 13 residues. This chain's CDR3 is CASSLTGRDGYTF. DNA for the CDR3: TGTGCCAGCAGTTTGACAGGGCGGGATGGCTACACCTTC.

This clonotype was counted ten times or more. This sequence joins TRBV7-2 and TRBJ2-3; no clear D. The germline V gene has CDR1 SGHTA and CDR2 FQGNSA. The V end was cut by 6 bases, the J end by 6 bases, with 10 bases between. This CDR3 has 12 amino acids. CDR3 bases: TGTGCCAGCAGTTTTTTGGGGGATACGCAGTATTTT. Translating it yields CASSFLGDTQYF.

The sample holds many counts of this clonotype. This chain joins TRBV12-3 or TRBV12-4 and TRBJ2-5, with TRBD1 as a possible D gene (5 bases). The CDR3 is 13 amino acids. V lost 5 bases and J lost 7, with 14 bases in between. Here the CDR3 DNA reads TGTGCCAGCAGTCAGGGCCGAGAAGGGACCCAGTACTTC. As protein: CASSQGREGTQYF.